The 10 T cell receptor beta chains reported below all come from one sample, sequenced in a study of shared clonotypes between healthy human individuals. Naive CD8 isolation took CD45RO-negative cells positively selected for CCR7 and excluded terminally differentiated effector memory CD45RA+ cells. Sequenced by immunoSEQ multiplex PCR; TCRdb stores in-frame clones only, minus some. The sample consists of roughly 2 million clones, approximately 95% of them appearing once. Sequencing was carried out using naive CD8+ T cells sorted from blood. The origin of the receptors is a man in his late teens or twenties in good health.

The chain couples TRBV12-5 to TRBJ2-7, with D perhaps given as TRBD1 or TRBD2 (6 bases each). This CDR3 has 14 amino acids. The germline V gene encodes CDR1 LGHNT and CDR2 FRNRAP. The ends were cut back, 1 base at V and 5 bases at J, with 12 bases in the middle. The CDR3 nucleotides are TGTGCTAGTGGTTTGGCCCAGGGGAGGAACGAGCAGTACTTC. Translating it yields CASGLAQGRNEQYF. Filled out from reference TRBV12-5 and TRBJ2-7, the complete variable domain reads DARVTQTPRHKVTEMGQEVTMRCQPILGHNTVFWYRQTMMQGLELLAYFRNRAPLDDSGMPKDRFSAEMPDATLATLKIQPSEPRDSAVYFCASGLAQGRNEQYFGPGTRLTVT.

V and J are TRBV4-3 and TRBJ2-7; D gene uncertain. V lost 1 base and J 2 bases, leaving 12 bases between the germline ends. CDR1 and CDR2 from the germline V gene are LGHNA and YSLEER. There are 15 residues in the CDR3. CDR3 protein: CASSQGTGFPYEQYF. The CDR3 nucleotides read TGCGCCAGCAGCCAAGGAACGGGTTTCCCCTACGAGCAGTACTTC.

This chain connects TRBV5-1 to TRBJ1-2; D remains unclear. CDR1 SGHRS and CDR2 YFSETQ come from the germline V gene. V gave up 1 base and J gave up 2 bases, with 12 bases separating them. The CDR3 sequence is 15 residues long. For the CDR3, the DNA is TGCGCCAGCAGCTTGATCACGGGAGAAAACTATGGCTACACCTTC. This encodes CASSLITGENYGYTF.

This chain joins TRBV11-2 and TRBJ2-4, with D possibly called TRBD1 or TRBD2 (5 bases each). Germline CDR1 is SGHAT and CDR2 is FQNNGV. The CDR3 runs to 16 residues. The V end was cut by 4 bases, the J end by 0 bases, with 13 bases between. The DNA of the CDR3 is TGTGCCAGCAGCTCTCATTTGGGGGTAGCCAAAAACATTCAGTACTTC. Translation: CASSSHLGVAKNIQYF.

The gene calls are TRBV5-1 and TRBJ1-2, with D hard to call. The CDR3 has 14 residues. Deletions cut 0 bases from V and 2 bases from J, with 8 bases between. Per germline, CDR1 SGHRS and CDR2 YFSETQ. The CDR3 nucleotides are TGCGCCAGCAGCTTGGCATCGGAAAACTATGGCTACACCTTC. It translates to CASSLASENYGYTF.

CDR3 region: CASSESWGTDGYTF. CDR3 bases: TGTGCCAGCAGTGAATCATGGGGCACAGACGGCTACACCTTC. The V gene is TRBV25-1, the J gene TRBJ1-2; perhaps TRBD1 as D (5 bases). Germline CDR1 is MGHDK and CDR2 is SYGVNS. This CDR3 has 14 residues. The V gene lost 1 base and the J gene lost 8 bases, with 14 bases spanning the gap.

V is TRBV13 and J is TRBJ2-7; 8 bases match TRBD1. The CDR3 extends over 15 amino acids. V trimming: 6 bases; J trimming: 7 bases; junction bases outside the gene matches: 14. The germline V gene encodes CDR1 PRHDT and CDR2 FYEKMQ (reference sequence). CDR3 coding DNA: TGTGCCAGCAGGTCCTTTGGACAGGGTCCTTTGGAGCAGTACTTC. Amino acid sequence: CASRSFGQGPLEQYF.

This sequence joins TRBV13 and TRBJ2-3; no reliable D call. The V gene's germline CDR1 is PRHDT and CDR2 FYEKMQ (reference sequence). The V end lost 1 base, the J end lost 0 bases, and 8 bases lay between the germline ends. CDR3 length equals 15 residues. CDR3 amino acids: CASSLDSSSTDTQYF. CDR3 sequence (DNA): TGTGCCAGCAGCTTAGACAGTTCTAGCACAGATACGCAGTATTTT.

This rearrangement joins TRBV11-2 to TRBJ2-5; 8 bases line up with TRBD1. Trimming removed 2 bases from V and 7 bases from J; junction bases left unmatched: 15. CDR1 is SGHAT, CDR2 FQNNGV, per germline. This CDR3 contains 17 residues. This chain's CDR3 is CASSLMAGQGFGGTQYF. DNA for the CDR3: TGTGCCAGCAGCTTAATGGCTGGACAGGGATTCGGGGGGACCCAGTACTTC.

CDR3 sequence: CASSAGLAGRTDTQYF. The CDR3 nucleotides are TGTGCCAGCAGTGCCGGACTAGCGGGCCGCACAGATACGCAGTATTTT. The chain uses TRBV6-7 and TRBJ2-3, with 11 bases identical to TRBD2. TRBV6-7 belongs to the ORF category, with a function that is uncertain. J was trimmed by 1 base and V by 5 bases; bases with no gene match: 5. This CDR3 comprises 16 residues.